Sequencing of this TCR beta chain was carried out in a study of blood T cell repertoires in COVID-19. Data came from immunoSEQ multiplex PCR; TCRdb stores just in-frame clones and leaves some out. Of over 200,000 clones in the sample, around 92% were seen once. The CDR3 covers 16 residues. The germline V gene encodes CDR1 MGHDK and CDR2 SYGVNS. V was pared by 1 base and J by 7 bases, with 19 bases between. This rearrangement joins TRBV25-1 to TRBJ2-5; tentatively, D is TRBD2 (7 bases). The sequence was collected from a man younger than 40 with acute or convalescent COVID-19. The sequenced sample consisted of peripheral blood. The CDR3 DNA reads TGTGCCAGCAGTGAATTACCCGGGGGGCCCTCTGGGACCCAGTACTTC. Protein product: CASSELPGGPSGTQYF.